Sequencing of this TCR beta chain was carried out in a study of cytomegalovirus exposure and HLA in healthy donors. Study-level information: Earlier, fewer than 130 million unique TCR beta sequences were recovered from roughly 170 million T cells by an analysis.

PCR employed 60 Vbeta and 13 Jbeta primers. Here immunoSEQ multiplex PCR was the method, and the copy in TCRdb shows in-frame clones only, minus some. Counted here are about 250,000 clones, around 66% occurring once; the ten biggest clones make up 2% to 2.5%. Trimming removed 3 bases at V and 4 bases at J, with 15 bases between. The CDR3 totals 15 residues. Germline V lookup: CDR1 ENHRY, CDR2 SYGVKD. The sequenced sample consisted of PBMCs. V usage is TRBV10-3 and J usage is TRBJ1-2; D not resolved. This TCR was sampled from a female donor in good health and CMV-seronegative. The CDR3 reads CAISDVGKSTYGYTF. Written as DNA, the CDR3 is TGTGCCATCAGTGATGTCGGTAAATCTACCTATGGCTACACCTTC.